Presented here are 25 T cell receptor beta chains from one specimen sequenced in a study of cytomegalovirus exposure and HLA in healthy donors. Primers: 60 Vbeta forward and 13 Jbeta reverse. Assay used: immunoSEQ multiplex PCR; TCRdb lists only in-frame clones, some missing. The data show a few hundred thousand clones, roughly 86% seen once. Sequenced: PBMCs. The source is a woman aged 40 to 50 in good health and CMV-seropositive.

This clone was seen a few times. CDR3 loop: CASSQDSVSAGAYEQYF. CDR3 coding DNA: TGCGCCAGCAGCCAAGATTCTGTTTCGGCGGGAGCCTACGAGCAGTACTTC. This chain links TRBV4-1 with TRBJ2-7; 7 bases are shared with TRBD2. This CDR3 has 17 amino acids. Germline CDR1 is MGHRA and CDR2 is YSYEKL. V gave up 0 bases and J gave up 2 bases; unmatched junction bases: 10.

The chain uses TRBV7-2 and TRBJ1-5; no firm D call. The CDR3 covers 13 residues. The germline V gene encodes CDR1 SGHTA and CDR2 FQGNSA. The germline V and J ends were trimmed by 5 bases and 3 bases, with 8 bases remaining between them. CDR3 residues: CASSLWHNQPQHF. The CDR3 bases are TGTGCCAGCAGCCTTTGGCACAATCAGCCCCAGCATTTT.

This chain links TRBV27 with TRBJ1-1, with 11 bases aligning to TRBD1. The CDR3 runs to 16 residues. The V and J ends lost 2 bases and 3 bases, in that order; junction bases with no gene match: 5. CDR1 is MNHEY and CDR2 is SMNVEV in the germline V gene (reference sequence). CDR3 sequence (DNA): TGTGCCAGCAGTTTAGCCGGACAGGGGGCTTACACTGAAGCTTTCTTT. Translating it yields CASSLAGQGAYTEAFF.

The genes are TRBV7-6 and TRBJ2-1; D gene unclear. Germline CDR1 reads SGHVS; CDR2 reads FNYEAQ. This CDR3 is built from 11 residues. V was pared by 5 bases and J by 6 bases, with 5 bases between. CDR3 residues: CASSLTNEQFF. CDR3 sequence (DNA): TGTGCCAGCAGCCTAACCAATGAGCAGTTCTTC.

This rearrangement joins TRBV28 to TRBJ1-1; TRBD1 matches 8 bases. V shed 11 bases and J 5 bases; nucleotides not matched to a gene: 10. CDR3 length equals 13 residues. In germline, CDR1 is MDHEN, CDR2 SYDVKM. In DNA, the CDR3 is TGTGCCTTACGGACAGGGCTTGGAACTGAAGCTTTCTTT. Translating it yields CALRTGLGTEAFF.

The rearrangement uses TRBV7-9 and TRBJ2-5, with TRBD2 matching over 12 bases. Germline CDR1 is SEHNR and CDR2 is FQNEAQ (reference sequence). The length of the CDR3 is 16 residues. With 2 bases clipped from V and 2 bases from J, the junction kept 3 bases outside the gene matches. The CDR3 region is CASSLQGLAGQETQYF. The CDR3 DNA reads TGTGCCAGCAGCTTACAAGGACTAGCGGGACAAGAGACCCAGTACTTC.

The chain has TRBV9 and TRBJ2-2; D possibly corresponds to TRBD2 (6 bases). This CDR3 has 12 amino acids. The germline V gene encodes CDR1 SGDLS and CDR2 YYNGEE. V lost 4 bases and J lost 7, with 8 bases in between. CDR3 sequence (DNA): TGTGCCAGCAGCTTAGCGGTCGGGGAGCTGTTTTTT. Protein product: CASSLAVGELFF.

The V gene is TRBV25-1, the J gene TRBJ1-6; D ambiguous. The germline V and J ends were trimmed by 3 bases and 0 bases, with 12 bases remaining between them. This CDR3 has 17 amino acids. Germline values: CDR1 MGHDK, CDR2 SYGVNS. CDR3 nucleotides: TGTGCCAGCAGTGATTCCTCTTCGAGCTCCTATAATTCACCCCTCCACTTT. It codes for CASSDSSSSSYNSPLHF.

This clone was seen once. This chain uses TRBV7-3 with TRBJ2-3; TRBD2 aligns across 10 bases. Germline values: CDR1 SGHTA, CDR2 FQGTGA. J lost 0 bases, V lost 5 bases, and 2 bases had no gene match. This CDR3 has 15 residues. The CDR3 nucleotides read TGTGCCAGCAGCACGACTAGCGGGAGCACAGATACGCAGTATTTT. It yields the protein CASSTTSGSTDTQYF.

The chain employs TRBV27 and TRBJ2-7; 8 nucleotides agree with TRBD1. Trimming cost V 5 bases and J 5 bases; bases outside gene matches: 8. The CDR3 consists of 14 residues. In germline, CDR1 is MNHEY, CDR2 SMNVEV (reference sequence). The CDR3 here is CASSPQDRAHEQYF. Here the CDR3 DNA reads TGTGCCAGCAGTCCCCAGGACAGGGCTCACGAGCAGTACTTC.

This sequence joins TRBV19 and TRBJ2-1, with 16 bases identical to TRBD2. CDR1 is LNHDA, CDR2 SQIVND, per germline (reference sequence). The CDR3 runs to 18 residues. V was pared by 5 bases and J by 5 bases, with 9 bases of the junction left unmatched. CDR3 DNA sequence: TGTGCCAGTAGTCAAGGGACTAGCGGGAGGGGGAACGACAATGAGCAGTTCTTC. Its translation: CASSQGTSGRGNDNEQFF.

V usage is TRBV6-1 and J usage is TRBJ2-7, with D perhaps TRBD1 (6 bases). Per the germline V gene, CDR1 is MNHNS and CDR2 is SASEGT. The CDR3 totals 13 residues. V lost 4 bases to trimming and J lost 6 bases, with 13 bases between them. The CDR3 here is CASSGRTGSEQYF. CDR3 DNA: TGTGCCAGCAGTGGGAGAACAGGGAGCGAGCAGTACTTC.

This clone has more than one count but fewer than ten. The gene calls are TRBV25-1 and TRBJ2-7; 7 bases agree with TRBD1. Germline CDR1 MGHDK, CDR2 SYGVNS. CDR3 size: 15 residues. Trimming removed 2 bases from V and 2 bases from J; junction bases left unmatched: 6. The CDR3 DNA reads as TGTGCCAGCAGTGAAAGGGGACAGCATCCCTACGAGCAGTACTTC. This encodes CASSERGQHPYEQYF.

The gene calls are TRBV27 and TRBJ1-1, with 7 bases matching TRBD1. V lost 5 bases to trimming and J lost 4 bases; unmatched junction nucleotides: 13. Germline CDR1 is MNHEY and CDR2 is SMNVEV (reference sequence). The length of the CDR3 is 16 residues. CDR3 in amino acids: CASSQGGSLWVTEAFF. In DNA, the CDR3 is TGTGCCAGCAGTCAGGGGGGAAGTCTTTGGGTCACTGAAGCTTTCTTT.

This chain connects TRBV5-1 to TRBJ1-1, with a possible D match to TRBD1 (5 bases). Germline V CDR1 and CDR2: SGHRS, YFSETQ. The CDR3 loop spans 15 amino acids. V was clipped by 4 bases and J by 0 bases, with 13 bases between them. Written as DNA, the CDR3 is TGCGCCAGCAGCGGGGGGACGGGGATGAACACTGAAGCTTTCTTT. This encodes CASSGGTGMNTEAFF.

This clone has only a few counts. The genes are TRBV10-2 and TRBJ2-7, with D unresolved. Per the germline V gene, CDR1 is WSHSY and CDR2 is SAAADI. Trimming removed 8 bases from V and 4 bases from J, with 18 bases in between. This CDR3 is 14 amino acids long. CDR3 bases: TGCGCCAGCGGGCTGTCGCTCCCATCTTACGAGCAGTACTTC. Residues: CASGLSLPSYEQYF.

This chain links TRBV30 with TRBJ2-6; 8 bases fit TRBD1. Trimming at V came to 5 bases and at J to 3 bases, leaving 6 bases not matched to a gene. Germline V gene sequence: CDR1 GTSNPN, CDR2 SVGIG (reference sequence). This CDR3 region has 15 residues. CDR3 sequence (DNA): TGTGCCTGGTACGACAGGGGTTATGGGGCCAACGTCCTGACTTTC. It specifies CAWYDRGYGANVLTF. The whole variable domain, remainder taken from reference TRBV30 and TRBJ2-6, is SQTIHQWPATLVQPVGSPLSLECTVEGTSNPNLYWYRQAAGRGLQLLFYSVGIGQISSEVPQNLSASRPQDRQFILSSKKLLLSDSGFYLCAWYDRGYGANVLTFGAGSRLTVL.

The chain couples TRBV5-1 to TRBJ2-1; 8 nucleotides line up with TRBD2. Germline V lookup: CDR1 SGHRS, CDR2 YFSETQ. V lost 1 base and J lost 0; bases outside the gene matches: 9. This CDR3 is 18 amino acids long. CDR3 amino acids: CASSLISQSGSSYNEQFF. The CDR3, as DNA: TGCGCCAGCAGCTTGATATCCCAGAGCGGGAGCTCCTACAATGAGCAGTTCTTC.

This clone has more than one count but fewer than ten. The gene calls are TRBV4-1 and TRBJ2-7; 11 bases are a match to TRBD2. Germline CDR1 is MGHRA and CDR2 is YSYEKL. With V trimmed by 4 bases and J by 7 bases, 9 bases remained unmatched. This CDR3 is built from 15 residues. CDR3 DNA: TGCGCCAGCAGCCTAGAACTAGCGGGAGTCGTGGAGCAGTACTTC. Translating gives CASSLELAGVVEQYF.

J is TRBJ1-3 and V is TRBV6-5; D is undetermined. V shed 2 bases and J shed 0 bases, with 8 bases lying between them. This CDR3 spans 15 amino acids. CDR1 is MNHEY and CDR2 is SVGAGI in the germline V gene. The CDR3 sequence is CASSYDRSSGNTIYF. CDR3 nucleotides: TGTGCCAGCAGTTACGATAGGAGCTCTGGAAACACCATATATTTT.

This chain uses TRBV4-2 with TRBJ1-1; D possibly corresponds to TRBD1 (6 bases). V lost 0 bases to trimming and J lost 7 bases, with 12 bases between them. Germline loops: CDR1 LGHNA, CDR2 YNFKEQ. The CDR3 runs 14 residues. CDR3 loop: CASSQDTDRHEAFF. As DNA, the CDR3 is TGTGCCAGCAGCCAAGATACCGACAGGCATGAAGCTTTCTTT.

This chain links TRBV5-1 with TRBJ1-2; D is unresolved. Trimming shortened V by 4 bases and J by 0 bases, and 10 bases separated the two germline ends. The CDR3 runs to 14 residues. Germline assignment: CDR1 SGHRS and CDR2 YFSETQ. CDR3 in amino acids: CASSPEEANYGYTF. CDR3 nucleotide sequence: TGCGCCAGCAGCCCCGAGGAGGCTAACTATGGCTACACCTTC.

Comments on this clone: A read error may produce the germline difference seen at one junction end. The chain recombines TRBV27 with TRBJ2-2, with no clear D. CDR1 is MNHEY and CDR2 is SMNVEV in the germline V gene (reference sequence). The CDR3 length is 12 residues. The CDR3 nucleotides are TGTGCCGGCAGTTCAGGTCCCGGGGAGCTGTTTTTT. This codes for CAGSSGPGELFF.

The chain uses TRBV11-3 and TRBJ2-3; the D gene is possibly TRBD2 (6 bases). Germline V CDR1 and CDR2: SGHNT, YENEEA. This CDR3 region has 17 residues. Trimming took 7 bases from V and 0 from J, leaving 20 bases between them. The CDR3 is CASIRPSTGESTDTQYF. The CDR3 coding sequence is TGTGCCAGCATCCGGCCCTCGACGGGGGAAAGCACAGATACGCAGTATTTT.

The chain recombines TRBV4-3 with TRBJ2-3; possibly TRBD2 for D (5 bases). The CDR3 contains 18 residues. Germline-derived CDR1 and CDR2 are LGHNA and YSLEER. V lost 1 base to trimming and J lost 0 bases, with 17 bases between them. The CDR3 here is CASSQVSRSGPSTDTQYF. The CDR3 DNA reads as TGCGCCAGCAGCCAAGTTAGTCGGAGCGGCCCTAGCACAGATACGCAGTATTTT.